These 25 T cell receptor beta chains were sequenced from one sample in a study of CD8+ T cells in alopecia areata. RNA, once extracted, was reverse transcribed into cDNA for use as the sequencing template. Libraries were prepared by immunoSEQ multiplex PCR; TCRdb keeps only in-frame clonotypes and omits some of them. This table has some 100,000 clones, approximately 59% appearing once. The treatment was: oral pan-JAK inhibitor, 5-10 mg twice daily. This specimen was CD8+ T cells sorted from blood, taken at week 4, from a patient treated with tofacitinib. Receptors were obtained from a human donor with alopecia areata.

The chain employs TRBV27 and TRBJ2-6; perhaps TRBD1 as D (5 bases). Germline V CDR1 and CDR2: MNHEY, SMNVEV (reference sequence). Trimming stripped 6 bases from V and 0 bases from J, with 9 bases between. The CDR3 runs to 15 residues. The CDR3 here is CASRAGLSGANVLTF. The CDR3 region has the DNA TGTGCCAGCAGAGCAGGGCTCTCTGGGGCCAACGTCCTGACTTTC.

The chain employs TRBV29-1 and TRBJ2-2; no firm D call. Per germline, CDR1 SQVTM and CDR2 ANQGSEA. This CDR3 has 12 residues. Trimming pared 7 bases from V and 0 bases from J, leaving 6 bases between. The CDR3, as DNA: TGCAGCGGAGTGGCGAACACCGGGGAGCTGTTTTTT. Translating gives CSGVANTGELFF.

This sequence joins TRBV29-1 and TRBJ2-7; D is undetermined. V gave up 6 bases and J gave up 1 base, with 13 bases separating them. Germline CDR1 SQVTM, CDR2 ANQGSEA. The CDR3 totals 13 residues. CDR3 DNA: TGCAGCGTCGAGAGCCGCGAGTCCTACGAGCAGTACTTC. Translating gives CSVESRESYEQYF.

This clone turned up a few times. The genes are TRBV6-5 and TRBJ2-7; TRBD1 matches at 9 bases. With 7 bases clipped from V and 6 bases from J, the junction kept 13 bases outside the gene matches. The V gene's germline CDR1 is MNHEY and CDR2 SVGAGI. The CDR3 contains 15 residues. CDR3 region: CASNPPGDRETEQYF. CDR3 DNA sequence: TGTGCCAGCAATCCTCCCGGGGACAGGGAGACCGAGCAGTACTTC.

This clone was observed a handful of times. The V call is TRBV7-9, the J call TRBJ2-5, with D tentatively TRBD2 (6 bases). From germline, CDR1 is SEHNR and CDR2 FQNEAQ (reference sequence). This CDR3 is built from 13 residues. The ends were cut back, 3 bases at V and 3 bases at J, with 8 bases in the middle. The CDR3 loop reads CASSFPSEETQYF. CDR3 DNA sequence: TGTGCCAGCAGCTTCCCTAGCGAAGAGACCCAGTACTTC.

The table lists this clone with a few counts. J is TRBJ2-7 and V is TRBV7-2, with 7 positions matching TRBD1. Germline loops: CDR1 SGHTA, CDR2 FQGNSA. Trimming removed 5 bases from V and 0 bases from J; junction bases left unmatched: 4. This CDR3 has 14 amino acids. In nucleotides, the CDR3 is TGTGCCAGCAGCCCCAGACAGGGCTCCTACGAGCAGTACTTC. As protein: CASSPRQGSYEQYF.

Concerning this clone: Other nucleotide sequences in the sample specify the same CDR3. The DNA of the CDR3 is TGCAGCGTCTGGAGTTACAATGAGCAGTTCTTC. It specifies CSVWSYNEQFF. The chain recombines TRBV29-1 with TRBJ2-1; D unclear. V lost 6 bases and J 4 bases, leaving 7 bases between the germline ends. This CDR3 has 11 residues. The V gene's germline CDR1 is SQVTM and CDR2 ANQGSEA.

V usage is TRBV4-1 and J usage is TRBJ2-7; D is possibly TRBD2 (5 bases). The V and J ends lost 1 base and 0 bases respectively, with 13 bases between them. CDR1 is MGHRA and CDR2 is YSYEKL in the germline V gene. The CDR3 length is 16 residues. The CDR3: CASSQGGGSSSYEQYF. The CDR3 nucleotides read TGCGCCAGCAGCCAAGGCGGCGGGTCCAGCTCCTACGAGCAGTACTTC.

This clone was counted between two and nine times. V is TRBV29-1 and J is TRBJ2-1, with 8 bases lining up with TRBD1. Trimming at V came to 3 bases and at J to 6 bases, leaving 7 bases not matched to a gene. The CDR3 is 14 residues long. The germline CDR1 and CDR2 sequences are SQVTM and ANQGSEA. The CDR3 DNA follows: TGCAGCGTTGATGAGACAGGGGCAAGCAATGAGCAGTTCTTC. This translates into CSVDETGASNEQFF.

The rearrangement joins TRBV4-2 to TRBJ2-1; no clear D. CDR3 length equals 14 residues. V lost 7 bases and J 5 bases, leaving 15 bases between the germline ends. From germline, CDR1 is LGHNA and CDR2 YNFKEQ. The CDR3 here is CASTTHDHDNEQFF. CDR3 nucleotide sequence: TGTGCCAGCACGACCCACGACCATGACAATGAGCAGTTCTTC.

The rearrangement joins TRBV29-1 to TRBJ1-2; TRBD1 aligns across 8 bases. There are 13 residues in the CDR3. The germline gives CDR1 SQVTM, CDR2 ANQGSEA. Trimming cost V 3 bases and J 4 bases; bases outside gene matches: 4. The CDR3 nucleotides read TGCAGCGTTGAGGCAGACAGGGGCTATGGCTACACCTTC. It specifies CSVEADRGYGYTF.

The gene calls are TRBV5-1 and TRBJ1-5; 9 nucleotides align to TRBD1. J lost 2 bases, V lost 7 bases, and 13 bases had no gene match. Germline CDR1 reads SGHRS; CDR2 reads YFSETQ. The CDR3 is 17 amino acids. CDR3 bases: TGCGCCAGCGAAAGGGACAGGGAGGGTTCGGGCAATCAGCCCCAGCATTTT. Protein sequence: CASERDREGSGNQPQHF. The full variable domain, rest sourced from reference TRBV5-1 and TRBJ1-5, is KAGVTQTPRYLIKTRGQQVTLSCSPISGHRSVSWYQQTPGQGLQFLFEYFSETQRNKGNFPGRFSGRQFSNSRSEMNVSTLELGDSALYLCASERDREGSGNQPQHFGDGTRLSIL.

The chain is built from TRBV5-7 and TRBJ2-1, with 11 bases fitting TRBD2. TRBV5-7 is treated as an ORF (open reading frame) with a function not yet certain. Losses at the gene ends were 4 bases for V and 4 bases for J; bases not matched to a gene: 4. The CDR3 consists of 15 residues. DNA of the CDR3: TGTGCCAGCAGCCTGACTAGCGGGGAATACAATGAGCAGTTCTTC. Translating it yields CASSLTSGEYNEQFF.

This chain links TRBV29-1 with TRBJ1-2, with D hard to call. With 2 bases removed from V and 7 bases from J, the gap between germline ends came to 8 bases. CDR1 is SQVTM, CDR2 ANQGSEA, per germline. CDR3 length: 11 residues. As DNA, the CDR3 is TGCAGCGTTGAATCTCCCCCTGGCTACACCTTC. It encodes CSVESPPGYTF.

The V and J genes are TRBV7-6 and TRBJ2-7; D is undetermined. The germline V gene has CDR1 SGHVS and CDR2 FNYEAQ. V gave up 1 base and J gave up 5 bases, with 12 bases separating them. The CDR3 sequence is 14 residues long. Written as DNA, the CDR3 is TGTGCCAGCAGCTTAGGGGTAAAGCAAGACGAGCAGTACTTC. This translates into CASSLGVKQDEQYF.

This clone is a singleton in its sample. The CDR3 DNA reads as TGCAGCGTTGGAGGTAGCGGGGGAGATGGGACCGGGGAGCTGTTTTTT. Its protein product is CSVGGSGGDGTGELFF. The chain couples TRBV29-1 to TRBJ2-2; 9 nucleotides line up with TRBD2. Germline loops: CDR1 SQVTM, CDR2 ANQGSEA. CDR3 length: 16 residues. The trim removed 4 bases at V and 5 bases at J, leaving 11 bases unmatched.

This clone occurred once. The rearrangement links TRBV29-1 to TRBJ1-1, with D tentatively TRBD1 (6 bases). Trimming cost V 6 bases and J 4 bases, with 15 bases left between them. CDR1 SQVTM and CDR2 ANQGSEA come from the germline V gene. CDR3 length: 13 residues. CDR3 in amino acids: CSVVLQGTTEAFF. CDR3 in DNA: TGCAGCGTCGTGCTGCAGGGGACCACTGAAGCTTTCTTT.

The chain recombines TRBV29-1 with TRBJ1-2; 7 bases are shared with TRBD1. This CDR3 contains 12 residues. The germline gives CDR1 SQVTM, CDR2 ANQGSEA. V was pared by 3 bases and J by 4 bases, with 2 bases of the junction left unmatched. In DNA form, the CDR3 reads TGCAGCGTTGATTACAGGGGCTATGGCTACACCTTC. Translating it yields CSVDYRGYGYTF.

This clone turned up a few times. This chain uses TRBV6-1 with TRBJ1-5, with 9 bases that match TRBD1. Germline lookup yields CDR1 MNHNS and CDR2 SASEGT. Trimming removed 2 bases from V and 0 bases from J; junction bases left unmatched: 11. The CDR3 is 19 amino acids. The CDR3 DNA reads TGTGCCAGCAGTGAATTGGGGGGACAGGGAGGGGATAGCAATCAGCCCCAGCATTTT. It codes for CASSELGGQGGDSNQPQHF.

V usage is TRBV30 and J usage is TRBJ2-1; 7 bases fit TRBD2. Germline V lookup: CDR1 GTSNPN, CDR2 SVGIG (reference sequence). The junction had 1 base not matched to a gene; V was cut back by 0 bases and J by 5 bases. The CDR3 contains 13 residues. CDR3 protein: CAWSVGGDNEQFF. CDR3 DNA: TGTGCCTGGAGTGTTGGGGGGGACAATGAGCAGTTCTTC.

V usage is TRBV28 and J usage is TRBJ1-6; D unresolved. Germline V lookup: CDR1 MDHEN, CDR2 SYDVKM. Between the trimmed V and J ends, which lost 8 bases and 9 bases, there was a span of 8 bases. The CDR3 consists of 11 residues. The CDR3 spells CASAGFSPLHF. CDR3 sequence (DNA): TGTGCCAGCGCGGGGTTTTCACCCCTCCACTTT.

This clone was counted a few times. The genes are TRBV15 and TRBJ1-6; no clear D gene. The V end was cut by 3 bases, the J end by 7 bases, with 4 bases between. The germline V gene has CDR1 LNHNV and CDR2 YYDKDF (reference sequence). This CDR3 region has 12 residues. The CDR3 here is CATSSENSPLHF. The CDR3 DNA reads as TGTGCCACCAGCAGCGAGAATTCACCCCTCCACTTT.

This clone came up a few times. At one boundary the junction diverges from the germline segment, which might be a read error. The chain combines TRBV29-1 with TRBJ2-5; possible D gene TRBD2, 7 bases. Per the germline V gene, CDR1 is SQVTM and CDR2 is ANQGSEA. The CDR3 extends over 15 amino acids. The CDR3 is CSVEGWAGAGEIQYF. The CDR3 coding sequence is TGCAGCGTTGAAGGTTGGGCAGGGGCGGGGGAGATCCAGTACTTC.

This clone was seen only a few times. The DNA of the CDR3 is TGTGCCAGCAGCTTGGTCGCGAGGGCTGAGGAGCAGTTCTTC. It codes for CASSLVARAEEQFF. J is TRBJ2-1 and V is TRBV11-2; weak D call: TRBD2 (5 bases). Germline lookup yields CDR1 SGHAT and CDR2 FQNNGV. V gave up 3 bases and J gave up 10 bases, with 16 bases separating them. This CDR3 is 14 amino acids long.

V is TRBV5-1 and J is TRBJ2-3; 12 bases are a match to TRBD1. With 1 base clipped from V and 4 bases from J, the junction kept 4 bases outside the gene matches. Germline assignment: CDR1 SGHRS and CDR2 YFSETQ. The CDR3 sequence is 16 residues long. The CDR3 protein is CASSLTGQGAADTQYF. CDR3 DNA sequence: TGCGCCAGCAGCTTGACGGGACAGGGGGCAGCAGATACGCAGTATTTT.